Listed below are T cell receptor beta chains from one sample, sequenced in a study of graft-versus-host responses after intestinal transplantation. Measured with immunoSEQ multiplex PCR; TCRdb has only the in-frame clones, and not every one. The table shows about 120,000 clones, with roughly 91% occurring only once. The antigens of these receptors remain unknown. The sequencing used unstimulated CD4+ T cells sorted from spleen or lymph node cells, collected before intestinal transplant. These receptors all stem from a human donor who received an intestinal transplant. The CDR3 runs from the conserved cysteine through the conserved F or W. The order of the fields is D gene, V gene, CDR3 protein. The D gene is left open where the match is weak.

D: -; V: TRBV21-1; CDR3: CASSKHGTSGRQETQYF
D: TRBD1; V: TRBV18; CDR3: CASSLTGGSGYTF
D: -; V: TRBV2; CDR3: CASSGQGPYGYTF
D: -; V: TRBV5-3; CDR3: CARSLIIPEAFF
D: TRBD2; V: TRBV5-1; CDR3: CASRPTGTSGTDTQYF
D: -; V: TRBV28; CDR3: CASREGGPGGYTF
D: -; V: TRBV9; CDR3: CASSRLLTTDTQYF
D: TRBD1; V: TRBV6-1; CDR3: CASLRDRGRVEQYF
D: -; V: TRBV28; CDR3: CASSPPPRHDGYTF
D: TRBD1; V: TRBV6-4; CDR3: CASSAQGGTTEAFF
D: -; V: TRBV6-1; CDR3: CASINWAGGYTF
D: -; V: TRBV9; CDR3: CASSVSTGGNTEAFF
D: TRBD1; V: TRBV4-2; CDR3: CASSRPTGPRDSPSRTDTQYF
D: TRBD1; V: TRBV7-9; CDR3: CASSSNTGVPEAFF
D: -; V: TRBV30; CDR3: CAWSVLYRVGNGYTF
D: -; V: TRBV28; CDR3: CASSPTGSSYNEQFF
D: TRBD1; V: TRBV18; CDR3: CASSLRDSPTEAFF
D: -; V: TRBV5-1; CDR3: CASSADSFSGNTIYF
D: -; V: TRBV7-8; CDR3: CASSLGEAYEQYF
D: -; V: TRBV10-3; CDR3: CAISEGYQETQYF
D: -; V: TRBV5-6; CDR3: CASRGARYTIYF
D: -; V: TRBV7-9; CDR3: CASPAGLNTEAFF
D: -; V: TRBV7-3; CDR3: CASSLTGGVGEQYF
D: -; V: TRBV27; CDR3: CASSLVEGTDTQYF
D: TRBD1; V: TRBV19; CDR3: CASSADRGPRSTDTQYF
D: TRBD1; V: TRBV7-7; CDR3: CASSLVRQGRETQYF
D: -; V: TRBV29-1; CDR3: CSVSTGLQSGEQYF
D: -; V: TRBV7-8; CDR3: CASSLGPGRNSPLHF
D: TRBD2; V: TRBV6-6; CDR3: CASSAPGGVSTDTQYF
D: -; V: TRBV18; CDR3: CASSPPSGEQYF
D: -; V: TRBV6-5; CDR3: CASLERSTGLQYF
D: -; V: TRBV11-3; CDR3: CASSRGAADQETQYF
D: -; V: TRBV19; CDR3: CASRLRDGYNEQFF
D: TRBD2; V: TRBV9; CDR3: CASSPGTSMNVAIQYF
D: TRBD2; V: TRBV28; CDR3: CASSLHGELALLSYEQYF
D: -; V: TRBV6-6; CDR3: CASHQGFANTGELFF
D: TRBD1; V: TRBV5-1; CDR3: CASSLRQGANEQYF
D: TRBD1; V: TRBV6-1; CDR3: CASSVLMGQGTYEQYF
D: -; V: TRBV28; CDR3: CASSLTGGGNTGELFF
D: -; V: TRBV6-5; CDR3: CASSYYGYSYNEQFF
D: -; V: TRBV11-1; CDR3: CASSLAHGGADEKLFF
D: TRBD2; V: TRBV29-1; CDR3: CSVLAGGWEQYF
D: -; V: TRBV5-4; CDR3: CASRIYGGEQYF
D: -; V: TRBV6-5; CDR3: CASSYSGSAGETQYF
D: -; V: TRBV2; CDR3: CASSEESASGYTF
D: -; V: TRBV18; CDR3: CASSPNGGKETQYF
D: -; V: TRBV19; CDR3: CASTLQGWGSYEQYF
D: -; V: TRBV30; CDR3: CAWSVPGLETQYF
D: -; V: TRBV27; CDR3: CASRRESYNEQFF
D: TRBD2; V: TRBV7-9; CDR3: CASSFRRSAGLQETQYF
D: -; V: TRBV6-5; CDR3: CASSWSLDFRYNEQFF
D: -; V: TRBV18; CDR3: CASSPGSNYEQYF
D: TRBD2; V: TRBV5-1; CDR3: CASSPTTSGSTDTQYF
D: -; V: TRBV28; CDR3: CASRIFRDLVNQPQHF
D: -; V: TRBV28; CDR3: CASRRSGGPKGNEQFF